This TCR beta chain is drawn from a study of blood T cell repertoires in COVID-19 (dated by TCRdb to the early 2020s). With respect to the entire study: Samples from collaborators originated in the United States, Italy and Spain and spanned both the acute and convalescent phases of COVID-19. The prospective study material was composed of cDNA or gDNA derived from T cells, B-cell-depleted T cells, or PBMCs. Deeply sampled blood TCRbeta repertoires from subjects exposed to, actively infected with, or recovered from COVID-19 were included in the dataset. The repertoires were made available in a free public database intended to serve as a resource for research on the immune response to SARS-CoV-2. Samples were obtained from the ongoing ImmuneRACE study (first 160 participants) and from 1,254 subjects provided by 6 global collaborators. The sample metadata nearly always contained a de-identified subject ID, COVID-19 status, age in years and sex. Where available, HLA class I and class II types were obtained from metadata supplied by the sample provider rather than from assay-based typing.

TCRbeta CDR3 regions were amplified from genomic DNA by means of the immunoSEQ Assay, a bias-controlled multiplex PCR. As for the authors' bioinformatics: Within the assay, amplification of reference gene primers was used to estimate how many nucleated cells each sample contained. To quantify the absolute abundance of each unique TCRbeta CDR3 rearrangement, sequence reads were collapsed and filtered. For each sample, productive Simpson clonality was calculated by taking the square root of Simpson's diversity index across productive rearrangements. TCRdb took over this immuneACCESS table, retaining in-frame rearrangements with V and J assigned. Such tables are incomplete; in checked studies, under half of the missing clones stem from an unresolved V gene, and the remainder is unexplained. V and J calls and clone size are given by that table; D and trimming were obtained from the DNA. This sample is represented by about 100,000 clones; about 86% of them were singletons. 13% of the sample is held by the ten biggest clonotypes.

Paper-wide results and their limitations: Clinical and demographic metadata were provided uncurated, with the amount varying by source and participant.

In regard to this clone: It has no known antigen specificity. No much larger clone is present one base from it, and per-base qualities are unavailable.

Each collaborating institution followed its own protocols to collect whole blood in K2EDTA tubes. For TCRbeta analysis, collaborators shipped samples as frozen whole blood, isolated PBMCs, or DNA extracted from either of those sample types. Trimming at the junction amounts to 0 bases on V and 3 bases on J, and the germline ends lie 7 bases apart. The germline V gene (reference sequence) sets CDR1 to SGHNT and CDR2 to YYREEE. Counted from cysteine to phenylalanine, this CDR3 has 13 amino acids. Only CDR3 DNA is held: 39 bases, read in frame from base 1. The sample taken for sequencing was peripheral blood. The receptor's source is a woman in her fifties or sixties in a cohort sampled during active or convalescent COVID-19. The rearranged chain carries TRBV5-4 and TRBJ2-7; a weak D assignment points to TRBD1 (5 bases agree). In nucleotides, the sequence is TGTGCCAGCAGCTTGGAGGGGCTCTACGAGCAGTACTTC. Its coded protein is CASSLEGLYEQYF.